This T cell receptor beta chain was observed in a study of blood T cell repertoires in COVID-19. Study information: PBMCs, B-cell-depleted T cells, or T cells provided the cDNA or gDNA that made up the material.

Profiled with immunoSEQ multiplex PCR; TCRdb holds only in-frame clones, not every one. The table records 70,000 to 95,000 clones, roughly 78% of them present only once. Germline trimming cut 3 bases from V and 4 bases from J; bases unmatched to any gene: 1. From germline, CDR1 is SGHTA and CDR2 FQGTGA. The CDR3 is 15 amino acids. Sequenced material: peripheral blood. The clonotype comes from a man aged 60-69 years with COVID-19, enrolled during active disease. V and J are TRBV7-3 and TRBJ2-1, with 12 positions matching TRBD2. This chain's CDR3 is CASSFTSGGYNEQFF. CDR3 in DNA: TGTGCCAGCAGCTTTACTAGCGGGGGGTACAATGAGCAGTTCTTC.